This T cell receptor (beta chain) comes out of a study of shared clonotypes between healthy human individuals (TCRdb year 2020). Regarding the research as a whole: Two women and a few men aged 18 to 49 years were included in the cohort. The study deeply sequenced blood TCR repertoires of about 5 healthy adults to estimate repertoire size and the extent of clonotype sharing between individuals. Per donor, three plates each were used for CD4 naive and CD4 memory, two for CD8 naive, and one for CD8 memory. Leukapheresis yielded between about 0.85 and 10 billion PBMCs per donor. Different laboratories and diverse techniques were used to prepare libraries and sequence TCR repertoires, to increase sequencing depth and limit assay-specific biases. The full study reports these points: Pairwise subsampling led to the expectation that sequencing depth would affect the degree of clonotype sharing among donors. Higher generation probabilities were observed for clonotypes shared by all four sorted-subset donors than for non-shared clonotypes. Rarefaction of sorted-subset datasets indicated incomplete sequencing despite the large sequencing depth. Sampling was restricted to blood, and TCR repertoires in tissues likely differ from the TCR repertoires found in blood. Roughly 5.2% of naive CD4, 3% to 4% of naive CD8, roughly 2.4% of memory CD4, and over 0.35% of memory CD8 clonotypes were shared across a few donors. Because the study included a small number of donors, the genetic and exposure-history diversity represented was limited. Larger estimated clonotype richness was generally found for naive subsets than for memory subsets.

The count of this clone is one. Its antigen is currently not known. Base quality data are lacking; no much larger clone is found one base away. CDR1 and CDR2 are drawn from the germline V gene: MGHRA, YSYEKL. V is pared back by 8 bases and J by 5 bases, with 21 bases lying between the germline termini. The CDR3, cysteine through phenylalanine, is 15 amino acids long. Solely the CDR3 DNA is kept, with 45 bases framed from the first base. Using the deep immunoSEQ assay, multiplex PCR amplified TCR CDR3 regions from genomic DNA. Genomic DNA extracted from each cell subset was distributed evenly over all wells of several immunoSEQ 96-well plates, and each plate served as one replicate. Each replicate PCR for sorted subsets received 200 ng genomic DNA, equal to about 30,000 T cell genomes. Purified libraries were measured with a Qubit 3.0 fluorometer, size-checked on a Bioanalyzer 2100, and measured again with the KAPA Library Quantification kit. Each immunoSEQ 96-well plate was sequenced on its own single-read 150-cycle Illumina NextSeq 550 flow cell. The published analysis was carried out like this. Because the immunoSEQ output included only junctional sequences and no quality scores, the filtering could not be the same as the filtering used for full-length reads. Sequences were annotated with PyIR, a Python wrapper for IgBLAST v1.9, using IMGT germline references to assign V/J genes and CDR3. Any read was removed if the V/J assignment was weak (E-value above 1e-6), the CDR3 was missing, or the read contained stop codons, out-of-frame junctions, or ambiguous translated residues. V3J clonotypes were defined as sequences sharing the same inferred V gene, J gene, and CDR3 amino acid sequence. The percentage overlap between two repertoires was calculated by dividing the number of shared unique clonotypes by the size of the smaller repertoire. Richness of each repertoire was evaluated using RTK rarefaction, the Chao1 estimator, and Recon v2.1 estimates of unobserved clonotypes. For all TCRbeta clonotypes obtained by the gDNA method from a handful of donors, generation probabilities were computed with OLGA. The table was pulled from immuneACCESS by TCRdb, which kept in-frame rearrangements only. Such tables lose some clones; where checked, under half of the loss comes from unresolved V genes, and the rest has no known cause. From that table come the V and J calls and clone size; the DNA was used to work out D and trimming. This sample holds roughly 2,300,000 clones; around 92% were observed only once. The top ten clones comprise approximately 0.4% of the sample.

Donors were healthy HIV-negative adults with no recently reported acute infections or vaccinations. Every donor was a Caucasian adult residing in Nashville, Tennessee, USA. CD4+ T cells were enriched by magnetic negative selection, after which naive cells were positively selected on CD45RA and the negative fraction was taken as the memory subset. Blood was collected by leukapheresis, and PBMCs were isolated by Ficoll-Histopaque density gradient centrifugation and then cryopreserved in liquid nitrogen vapor phase. Analytical flow cytometry was used to check the purity and quantity of each magnetically sorted T cell population. Genomic DNA was isolated from each sorted fraction and quantified by UV absorbance on a Nanodrop 2000c.

The sequence links TRBV4-1 to TRBJ1-2; no D gene call is confident. The sample taken for sequencing was naive CD4+ T cells from PBMCs. Interpreted using the paper, the cell subset or site label stands for: CD45RA+ positively selected. The TCR sequence derives from a man between 18 and 29 years old in good health. Some clones in this sample may be carry-over from other donors' samples. The sequenced DNA: TGCGCCAGCCAGCAGGAGTGGAGTGGAGGTTATGGCTACACCTTC. It codes for CASQQEWSGGYGYTF.